This TCR beta chain was sequenced during a study of brain T cells in children with intractable seizures. Time point indicated: blood from clinic visit 5 months post-surgery; TSC patient then seizure free. Sequencing was limited to surgery cases with top T cell transcript signatures in brain tissue. At least one anti-epileptic drug was given before surgery. Generated by immunoSEQ multiplex PCR, the TCRdb table keeps only in-frame clones and is missing some. Of 300,000 to 400,000 clones listed, 93% are singletons. This TCR derives from a boy in the first two years of life with tuberous sclerosis and intractable seizures. The sample here was peripheral blood, taken 4 to 5 months after surgery.

The CDR3 loop is CSVVPLRVPYGYTF. DNA of the CDR3: TGCAGCGTTGTCCCTTTGCGGGTCCCCTATGGCTACACCTTC. The chain uses TRBV29-1 and TRBJ1-2; unclear D gene. Germline CDR1 reads SQVTM; CDR2 reads ANQGSEA. The CDR3 contains 14 residues. V lost 4 bases, J lost 4 bases, and 16 bases lay in between.